The rows below give T cell receptor beta chains drawn from one sample of a study of control samples from healthy donors and cancer patients. Assay used: immunoSEQ multiplex PCR; TCRdb lists only in-frame clones, some missing. This sample carries 91,000 or so clones, approximately 90% of them seen once, and the ten largest clones take approximately 1%. Material: blood. The source of these receptors is a woman aged 30 to 39 in good health. The CDR3 runs from the conserved cysteine through the conserved F or W. A D gene is named only where the DNA matches it firmly. Only part of the rows carry a size: once, few, many, or a class if the clone is expanded.

d_gene: NA
abundance: NA
v_gene: TRBV2
j_gene: TRBJ1-3
CDR3nt: TGTGCCAGCAGCGAAGGGCAGAGCTCTGGAAACACCATATATTTT
CDR3aa: CASSEGQSSGNTIYF

d_gene: NA
abundance: NA
v_gene: TRBV3-1/TRBV3-2
j_gene: TRBJ1-3
CDR3nt: TGTGCCAGCAGCACCACGCAGGGGAACACCATATATTTT
CDR3aa: CASSTTQGNTIYF

d_gene: NA
abundance: NA
v_gene: TRBV18
j_gene: TRBJ1-3
CDR3nt: TGTGCCAGCTCACCCCCTAACCTAAACCCCGCTCGAAACACCATATATTTT
CDR3aa: CASSPPNLNPARNTIYF

d_gene: NA
abundance: NA
v_gene: TRBV15
j_gene: TRBJ2-7
CDR3nt: TGTGCCACCAGAGGGGCAGACCGGTACGAGCAGTACTTC
CDR3aa: CATRGADRYEQYF

d_gene: TRBD2
abundance: NA
v_gene: TRBV7-8
j_gene: TRBJ2-7
CDR3nt: TGTGCCAGCAGCACCCGGACTAGCGGGAGTCCCTACGAGCAGTACTTC
CDR3aa: CASSTRTSGSPYEQYF

d_gene: TRBD1
abundance: NA
v_gene: TRBV28
j_gene: TRBJ1-1
CDR3nt: TGTGCCAGCAGTTTAAGGCAGGGGGCCGGGAACACTGAAGCTTTCTTT
CDR3aa: CASSLRQGAGNTEAFF

d_gene: NA
abundance: NA
v_gene: TRBV25-1
j_gene: TRBJ1-2
CDR3nt: TGTGCCAGCAGTGACGGGTATGACAGGAGCTATGGCTACACCTTC
CDR3aa: CASSDGYDRSYGYTF

d_gene: NA
abundance: NA
v_gene: TRBV5-6
j_gene: TRBJ1-5
CDR3nt: TGTGCCAGCAGCTTGTTGGGTAAAGGCAATCAGCCCCAGCATTTT
CDR3aa: CASSLLGKGNQPQHF

d_gene: TRBD1
abundance: NA
v_gene: TRBV7-9
j_gene: TRBJ1-1
CDR3nt: TGTGCCAGCACCCTACGGGAACAGGGGGCTCAGGAGGCTTTCTTT
CDR3aa: CASTLREQGAQEAFF

d_gene: NA
abundance: NA
v_gene: TRBV3-1/TRBV3-2
j_gene: TRBJ2-1
CDR3nt: TGTGCCAGCAGCGAAACACGATTTAATGAGCAGTTCTTC
CDR3aa: CASSETRFNEQFF

d_gene: TRBD2
abundance: NA
v_gene: TRBV7-6
j_gene: TRBJ2-3
CDR3nt: TGTACCAGCAGCTTAAGCGGGAGACGGGGCACAGATACGCAGTATTTT
CDR3aa: CTSSLSGRRGTDTQYF

d_gene: NA
abundance: NA
v_gene: TRBV2
j_gene: TRBJ1-6
CDR3nt: TGTGCCAGCAGTAGGGCCCAACAGAGTAATTCACCCCTCCACTTT
CDR3aa: CASSRAQQSNSPLHF

d_gene: TRBD2
abundance: NA
v_gene: TRBV14
j_gene: TRBJ2-3
CDR3nt: TGTGCCAGCAGCCAAGATCTTTTAGCGGGACGGGCAGATACGCAGTATTTT
CDR3aa: CASSQDLLAGRADTQYF

d_gene: NA
abundance: NA
v_gene: TRBV2
j_gene: TRBJ2-3
CDR3nt: TGTGCCAGCAGTGAGGTTGCGACAGCTCGCACAGATACGCAGTATTTT
CDR3aa: CASSEVATARTDTQYF

d_gene: NA
abundance: NA
v_gene: TRBV4-2
j_gene: TRBJ2-5
CDR3nt: TGTGCCAGCAGCCAAAGCGAGACCCAGTACTTC
CDR3aa: CASSQSETQYF

d_gene: NA
abundance: NA
v_gene: TRBV28
j_gene: TRBJ1-2
CDR3nt: TGTGCCAGCAGTTTAGTCCCCCAGGAGCATGGCTACACCTTC
CDR3aa: CASSLVPQEHGYTF

d_gene: NA
abundance: NA
v_gene: TRBV4-2
j_gene: TRBJ1-1
CDR3nt: TGTGCCAGCAGCCAAGTAAAGGGCGGGAACACTGAAGCTTTCTTT
CDR3aa: CASSQVKGGNTEAFF

d_gene: NA
abundance: NA
v_gene: TRBV29-1
j_gene: TRBJ1-1
CDR3nt: TGCAGCGTTGATCAAACGAACACTGAAGCTTTCTTT
CDR3aa: CSVDQTNTEAFF

d_gene: NA
abundance: NA
v_gene: TRBV19
j_gene: TRBJ1-4
CDR3nt: TGTGCCAGTAGGAAGCCCAGAGCAACTAATGAAAAACTGTTTTTT
CDR3aa: CASRKPRATNEKLFF

d_gene: NA
abundance: NA
v_gene: TRBV5-4
j_gene: TRBJ1-2
CDR3nt: TGTGCCAGCAACCACAGGGACAATAACTATGGCTACACCTTC
CDR3aa: CASNHRDNNYGYTF

d_gene: TRBD1
abundance: NA
v_gene: TRBV3-1/TRBV3-2
j_gene: TRBJ2-3
CDR3nt: TGTGCCAGCAGCCAAGGGCAGGGGGCCTTTAGCACAGATACGCAGTATTTT
CDR3aa: CASSQGQGAFSTDTQYF

d_gene: NA
abundance: NA
v_gene: TRBV5-4
j_gene: TRBJ2-2
CDR3nt: TGTGCCAGCAGCTTGCCACTATCGAACACCGGGGAGCTGTTTTTT
CDR3aa: CASSLPLSNTGELFF

d_gene: TRBD1
abundance: NA
v_gene: TRBV24-1
j_gene: TRBJ1-1
CDR3nt: TGTGCCACCAGTGAATCAGGGGGCCCCACTGAAGCTTTCTTT
CDR3aa: CATSESGGPTEAFF

d_gene: TRBD1
abundance: NA
v_gene: TRBV7-9
j_gene: TRBJ1-4
CDR3nt: TGTGCCAGCAGCCGGACGGGACAGGGGTATGAAAAACTGTTTTTT
CDR3aa: CASSRTGQGYEKLFF

d_gene: TRBD2
abundance: once
v_gene: TRBV10-1
j_gene: TRBJ2-5
CDR3nt: TGCGCCAGCAGCGGGACTAGCGGGAGGGAAGAGACCCAGTACTTC
CDR3aa: CASSGTSGREETQYF

d_gene: TRBD1
abundance: once
v_gene: TRBV27
j_gene: TRBJ2-7
CDR3nt: TGTGCCAGCAGTCCCTGGACAGGGGGCTACGAGCAGTACTTC
CDR3aa: CASSPWTGGYEQYF

d_gene: NA
abundance: NA
v_gene: TRBV19
j_gene: TRBJ1-1
CDR3nt: TGTGCCAGTAGTATATTTAAGGGAAGAGGCGATATGAACACTGAAGCTTTCTTT
CDR3aa: CASSIFKGRGDMNTEAFF

d_gene: NA
abundance: NA
v_gene: TRBV19
j_gene: TRBJ2-3
CDR3nt: TGTGCCAGTAAGGCAGATACGCAGTATTTT
CDR3aa: CASKADTQYF

d_gene: TRBD1
abundance: NA
v_gene: TRBV27
j_gene: TRBJ2-1
CDR3nt: TGTGCCAGCAGTTACAGGGGTGGCAATGAGCAGTTCTTC
CDR3aa: CASSYRGGNEQFF

d_gene: NA
abundance: NA
v_gene: TRBV9
j_gene: TRBJ2-7
CDR3nt: TGTGCCAGCAGCGCCGCGCTTGGGGGGCCCGAGCAGTACTTC
CDR3aa: CASSAALGGPEQYF

d_gene: NA
abundance: NA
v_gene: TRBV27
j_gene: TRBJ2-1
CDR3nt: TGTGCCAGCAGTTTCCTAGAGGGGCCCCTCTACAATGAGCAGTTCTTC
CDR3aa: CASSFLEGPLYNEQFF

d_gene: NA
abundance: NA
v_gene: TRBV28
j_gene: TRBJ1-2
CDR3nt: TGTGCCAGCAGTTTAAGGACGGATCTCTATGGCTACACCTTC
CDR3aa: CASSLRTDLYGYTF

d_gene: NA
abundance: NA
v_gene: TRBV19
j_gene: TRBJ1-1
CDR3nt: TGTGCCAGTAGTATGTGGGGGGGGATGAACACTGAAGCTTTCTTT
CDR3aa: CASSMWGGMNTEAFF

d_gene: NA
abundance: NA
v_gene: TRBV4-1
j_gene: TRBJ2-4
CDR3nt: TGCGCCAGCAGTCATGCCGGGACCGAGAAGAACATTCAGTACTTC
CDR3aa: CASSHAGTEKNIQYF

d_gene: NA
abundance: NA
v_gene: TRBV7-9
j_gene: TRBJ1-1
CDR3nt: TGTGCCAGCAGCTCCCAAGGGCCGCGCGGGAACACTGAAGCTTTCTTT
CDR3aa: CASSSQGPRGNTEAFF

d_gene: NA
abundance: NA
v_gene: TRBV19
j_gene: TRBJ1-1
CDR3nt: TGTGCCAGTAGTATAAGGAACCTGAACACTGAAGCTTTCTTT
CDR3aa: CASSIRNLNTEAFF

d_gene: NA
abundance: NA
v_gene: TRBV19
j_gene: TRBJ1-1
CDR3nt: TGTGCCAGTAAACAGGAAGGGGTCACTGAAGCTTTCTTT
CDR3aa: CASKQEGVTEAFF

d_gene: NA
abundance: NA
v_gene: TRBV9
j_gene: TRBJ2-5
CDR3nt: TGTGCCAGCAGTCTGAGCGGGGAGACCCAGTACTTC
CDR3aa: CASSLSGETQYF

d_gene: NA
abundance: NA
v_gene: TRBV20-1
j_gene: TRBJ2-7
CDR3nt: TGCAGTGCTAGTCCGGCAGAGAGTATCTCCTACGAGCAGTACTTC
CDR3aa: CSASPAESISYEQYF

d_gene: NA
abundance: NA
v_gene: TRBV6-5
j_gene: TRBJ1-2
CDR3nt: TGTGCCAGCAGTTACTCGAGTGGGGGGCCTAACTATGGCTACACCTTC
CDR3aa: CASSYSSGGPNYGYTF

d_gene: TRBD1
abundance: NA
v_gene: TRBV28
j_gene: TRBJ2-7
CDR3nt: TGTGCCAGCTGGACTTATGACAGGGGGCTCTTCGAGCAGTACTTC
CDR3aa: CASWTYDRGLFEQYF

d_gene: TRBD1
abundance: NA
v_gene: TRBV3-1/TRBV3-2
j_gene: TRBJ1-1
CDR3nt: TGTGCCAGCACCTCTAGACAGGGAATGAACACTGAAGCTTTCTTT
CDR3aa: CASTSRQGMNTEAFF

d_gene: TRBD1
abundance: NA
v_gene: TRBV5-1
j_gene: TRBJ1-2
CDR3nt: TGCGCCAGCAGCCGTACTACAGGGGTCTATGGCTACACCTTC
CDR3aa: CASSRTTGVYGYTF

d_gene: NA
abundance: few
v_gene: TRBV7-6
j_gene: TRBJ2-3
CDR3nt: TGTGCCAGCAGCTTAAGCTGGGAGCGGAGTTGGGGGCCAGATACGCAGTATTTT
CDR3aa: CASSLSWERSWGPDTQYF

d_gene: NA
abundance: NA
v_gene: TRBV29-1
j_gene: TRBJ2-7
CDR3nt: TGCAGCGTTGAAGATCGAGAAGGGAGAAGCGAGCAGTACTTC
CDR3aa: CSVEDREGRSEQYF

d_gene: NA
abundance: NA
v_gene: TRBV19
j_gene: TRBJ2-2
CDR3nt: TGTGCCAGTAGTGACAGGCCGAACACCGGGGAGCTGTTTTTT
CDR3aa: CASSDRPNTGELFF